This TCR beta chain was observed in a study of shared T cell receptors in the human thymus (dated by TCRdb to the early 2020s). Study-level background: The study investigated the way shared, self-reactive T-cell receptor alpha chains are produced in the human thymus.

The library was generated by the immunoSEQ multiplex PCR assay. The table was pulled from immuneACCESS by TCRdb, which kept in-frame rearrangements only. Such tables lose some clones; where checked, under half of the loss comes from unresolved V genes, and the rest has no known cause. Counted in this sample were 700,000 or so clones; roughly 85% of them appeared once. The ten top clones hold roughly 0.01% of the sample. There are 15 amino acids in the CDR3, from cysteine to phenylalanine inclusive. Of the read, only the CDR3 DNA is kept; its 45 bases are in frame from base 1. V and J are truncated by 3 bases and 4 bases respectively, leaving an intervening sequence of 15 bases. CDR1 is given as KGHSH and CDR2 as LQKENI, both from the germline V gene. This clone came up a few times. Its binding antigen is unknown. Within one base of it there is no much larger clone, and no base qualities were kept. This sample was shared with a second study, whose subject was human thymus T cells. Taken from the second paper: Immunologically healthy infants undergoing open corrective cardiac surgery for congenital heart defects in Finland were used as donors. The thymus tissue came from surgical resects taken out during corrective cardiac surgery. Usage of V and J gene segments appeared to be biased in both the thymic and the peripheral blood repertoires. According to the related research, thymic TCR repertoires were highly overlapping among unrelated individuals. The study characterized TCR alpha and beta repertoires from eight infant thymus samples and a few related peripheral blood samples. The cohort included more than five male and a couple of female infants, with donor ages spanning 7 to 244 days. Thymocytes were freed from the tissue by mechanical means and kept at -70 degrees C as pellets of roughly 8.5-31 million cells. A QIAsymphony instrument was used to extract genomic DNA from the frozen cell pellets. The immunoSEQ multiplex PCR assay was used to amplify the TCRB and TCRAD loci from a standardized amount of quality-controlled genomic DNA. The amplicons spanned the V(D)J region and were long enough to cover the CDR3 and allow V and J genes to be identified. The commercial immunoSEQ service was used to sequence amplicons on an Illumina platform. Primer bias and sequencing errors were corrected as previously described, and TCRAD and TCRB were defined on the basis of the IMGT database. Repertoires were analysed with immunoSEQ Analyzer 3.0 and VDJTools, covering basic statistics, V/J segment usage, diversity estimates, rarefaction and pairwise overlap. Chao1, ChaoE, Efron-Thisted, Shannon and inverse Simpson indices were used to estimate diversity, which was also estimated on datasets down-sampled to the smallest sample. Repertoire overlap was assessed by strict matching of CDR3 nucleotide sequence, V gene and J gene, and clustering was done by Jaccard-based multidimensional scaling. On average, thymus samples yielded 750,000 to 1,000,000 unique TCRB clonotypes, whereas blood samples yielded about 80,000.

Sequencing was done on a sample of thymocytes. The sequence is built from TRBV18 and TRBJ1-1; the D segment could be TRBD1, given 5 matching bases. This TCR was recovered from a girl in the first two years of life with a congenital heart defect. Donor details come from another sample of the same person, matched by shared clones. The DNA reads TGTGCCAGCTCACCGGGTGGAGGGGCGCGCACTGAAGCTTTCTTT. This yields the protein CASSPGGGARTEAFF.